This T cell receptor (beta chain) emerged from a study of CD8 T cells in ankylosing spondylitis. Germline-derived CDR1 and CDR2 are MGHDK and SYGVNS. CDR3 length: 11 amino acids. The V and J ends lost 6 bases and 6 bases respectively, with 8 bases between them. Whole-study results and caveats: Earlier authors reported some of these motif variants in reactive arthritis synovial fluid and blood. Blood of patients with ankylosing spondylitis appeared to be characterized by a TCR beta motif of several highly homologous variants. Clones linked to the disease showed a CD8+ phenotype. They occurred at relatively low frequencies in peripheral blood.

As concerns this clonotype: Its antigen is as yet unknown.

5'-RACE, quantitative and with molecular barcodes, yielded the TCR beta libraries. From the 5' RACE reads, TCRdb called clonotypes with MiXCR, one entry per CDR3 protein. The sample contains some 150,000 distinct CDR3 sequences, 44% of which appear only once. The TCR was taken from a male donor with ankylosing spondylitis. The sequencing input was synovial fluid, either unsorted or a sorted T cell fraction (not recorded which). The genes are TRBV25-1 and TRBJ1-1; D is undetermined. In DNA, the CDR3 is TGTGCCAGCAGGGATTACGCTGAAGCTTTCTTT. Protein sequence: CASRDYAEAFF.